This T cell receptor beta chain was observed in a study of T cell responses to AZD1222 COVID-19 vaccine (dated by TCRdb to the early 2020s). Regarding the complete study: AZD1222 recipients whose second dose came at about 4 weeks and those whose second dose came at about 12 weeks were combined into one group, since spike-specific TCR depth and breadth did not differ between the two schedules. A total of more than 230 trial participants underwent TCR sequencing, of whom about 210 had received two doses of AZD1222 and about 25 had received two doses of the MenACWY control vaccine. Trial participants were enrolled by age into subgroups of 18-55, 56-69 and 70-plus years, and about 150, 27 and 61 TCR-sequenced participants, respectively, were included in these subgroups. The paper as a whole reports these results and caveats: In the small 56-69-year group, the increase in depth fell short of significance, most likely because of low power. After two AZD1222 doses, spike-specific TCR breadth and depth were significantly higher than at day 0 and than in MenACWY recipients. Conclusions about previously exposed vaccinees are limited because only six or seven AZD1222 recipients were SARS-CoV-2 seropositive at baseline. Most participants were white British and females outnumbered males, and the authors suggested that clonal diversity may have been underestimated. Because no day 14 peak-response samples were available, the repertoires could be characterized only after the peak T cell response. Reportedly, almost half of the unique spike-specific TCRs recognized epitopes lying outside the regions that are mutated in the B.1.351 and B.1.1.7 variants. CD4 TCRs associated with the vaccine covered the entire spike protein, and the dominant responses were in regions 160-218 and 743-854.

The time point label here, explained by the study, means: baseline before first vaccination. Samples from vaccinated people were obtained from the UK trials COV001 and COV002, which included a single-blind randomized controlled phase 2/3 trial of AZD1222 (ChAdOx1 nCoV-19) in healthy adults. For TCRbeta chain sequencing, PBMC samples from trial participants were taken at day 0 and at day 28 after the second dose. Based on the germline V gene, the CDR1 and CDR2 sequences are MDHEN and SYDVKM. Trimming costs V 2 bases and J 6 bases, and their ends lie 5 bases apart. The cysteine opens and the phenylalanine closes a CDR3 of 11 amino acids. Of all the DNA, just the CDR3 is kept, 33 bases in frame from base 1. The sample holds one count of this clone. Its antigen is unknown. One base away there is no much larger clone; base qualities are not given. The CDR3 regions of human TCRbeta chains were analyzed by immunosequencing. The paper's processing steps were these. TCRs in the repertoires were matched against a reference library of SARS-CoV-2-specific TCRs that had been generated with the MIRA antigen-specificity platform. Breadth meant the fraction of unique TCRs that were SARS-CoV-2-associated, whereas depth meant the fraction of total T cells that were SARS-CoV-2-associated. Using the MIRA data, each spike-specific TCR was assigned both to the spike region to which the TCR was reactive and to a CD4 or CD8 class. Log10-transformed breadth and depth values were compared by one-way ANOVA with Sidak's multiple comparisons tests. The immuneACCESS repertoire file appears here via TCRdb, limited to in-frame rearrangements. These files lack a portion of the clones; in checked studies, under half of the deficit traces to unresolved V genes, and the cause of the others is not known. V and J calls plus clone size are reproduced from that table; the DNA served to infer D and trimming. This sample has about 150,000 clones in its table, and around 89% of those were observed once. 6.9% of the sample rests with the top ten.

Recombination joined TRBV28 with TRBJ2-7; there is no confident call for the D gene. The sample in question was peripheral blood, obtained on day 0 of AZD1222 vaccination. The sequence was collected from an adult in good health. The nucleotides read TGTGCCAGCAGTTTACGAGGCGAGCAGTACTTC. Its product reads: CASSLRGEQYF.